The rows below give T cell receptor beta chains drawn from one sample of a study of blood T cell repertoires in COVID-19. Assay used: immunoSEQ multiplex PCR; TCRdb lists only in-frame clones, some missing. The sample includes around 300,000 clones, about nine tenths of them seen just once. Sequencing was carried out using PBMCs or T cells enriched from blood (not recorded which). These receptors were taken from a woman aged 55-75 years who had recovered from COVID-19. The conserved cysteine and the conserved F or W are not part of the CDR3 here.

V gene: TRBV5-1; CDR3 length: 13; J gene: TRBJ2-3; CDR3 protein: ASSSGRGGPDTQY
V gene: TRBV5-4; CDR3 length: 15; J gene: TRBJ2-1; CDR3 protein: ASIPAGGAGAYNEQF
V gene: TRBV11-2; CDR3 length: 10; J gene: TRBJ2-7; CDR3 protein: ASRLDGVEQY
V gene: TRBV5-1; CDR3 length: 12; J gene: TRBJ2-3; CDR3 protein: ASSLGGGTDTQY
V gene: TRBV5-4; CDR3 length: 12; J gene: TRBJ2-7; CDR3 protein: ASSLDGLRYEQY
V gene: TRBV6-5; CDR3 length: 13; J gene: TRBJ1-2; CDR3 protein: ASSYSRQSPRGYT
V gene: TRBV11-2; CDR3 length: 12; J gene: TRBJ1-1; CDR3 protein: ASSFDRANTEAF
V gene: TRBV5-1; CDR3 length: 14; J gene: TRBJ2-7; CDR3 protein: ASSLDDRGPSYEQY
V gene: TRBV23-1; CDR3 length: 15; J gene: TRBJ2-3; CDR3 protein: ASSHGTQGASTDTQY
V gene: TRBV4-1; CDR3 length: 17; J gene: TRBJ2-7; CDR3 protein: ASSQDVSVRLAGEHEQY
V gene: TRBV7-9; CDR3 length: 12; J gene: TRBJ2-2; CDR3 protein: ASSLYWGDGELF
V gene: TRBV2; CDR3 length: 13; J gene: TRBJ2-2; CDR3 protein: ASGGLAENTGELF
V gene: TRBV27; CDR3 length: 13; J gene: TRBJ2-7; CDR3 protein: ASSPRPGSSYEQY
V gene: TRBV29-1; CDR3 length: 11; J gene: TRBJ2-3; CDR3 protein: SGKGLHTDTQY
V gene: TRBV7-8; CDR3 length: 16; J gene: TRBJ2-3; CDR3 protein: ASSRDSPGGGHTDTQY
V gene: TRBV9; CDR3 length: 11; J gene: TRBJ1-2; CDR3 protein: ASSVVGGVGYT
V gene: TRBV2; CDR3 length: 12; J gene: TRBJ2-1; CDR3 protein: ASSVLTQYNEQF
V gene: TRBV4-1; CDR3 length: 16; J gene: TRBJ1-4; CDR3 protein: ASSQKTGGNYANEKLF
V gene: TRBV5-5; CDR3 length: 13; J gene: TRBJ1-3; CDR3 protein: ASSPLDRAGNTIY
V gene: TRBV7-9; CDR3 length: 10; J gene: TRBJ2-1; CDR3 protein: ASSRTNNEQF
V gene: TRBV7-9; CDR3 length: 16; J gene: TRBJ2-2; CDR3 protein: ASSGLWVAPGSAGELF
V gene: TRBV12-3/TRBV12-4; CDR3 length: 11; J gene: TRBJ1-3; CDR3 protein: ASSFYSGNTIY
V gene: TRBV28; CDR3 length: 12; J gene: TRBJ1-2; CDR3 protein: ASRTGQGYYGYT
V gene: TRBV5-4; CDR3 length: 13; J gene: TRBJ2-2; CDR3 protein: ASSLEGARSGELF
V gene: TRBV7-9; CDR3 length: 13; J gene: TRBJ2-1; CDR3 protein: ASSLAQPGNNEQF
V gene: TRBV9; CDR3 length: 16; J gene: TRBJ1-2; CDR3 protein: ASSATRGGQGGYYGYT
V gene: TRBV11-2; CDR3 length: 11; J gene: TRBJ2-5; CDR3 protein: ASSLGLEETQY
V gene: TRBV24-1; CDR3 length: 12; J gene: TRBJ1-5; CDR3 protein: ATSERESGQPQH
V gene: TRBV5-1; CDR3 length: 12; J gene: TRBJ1-1; CDR3 protein: ASSLNRGNTEAF
V gene: TRBV6-1; CDR3 length: 12; J gene: TRBJ1-6; CDR3 protein: ASSEGTGFSPLH
V gene: TRBV5-1; CDR3 length: 14; J gene: TRBJ2-7; CDR3 protein: ASSWTLAGGSGEQY
V gene: TRBV6-2/TRBV6-3; CDR3 length: 17; J gene: TRBJ2-7; CDR3 protein: ASSYTPLPGHPRVYEQY
V gene: TRBV2; CDR3 length: 12; J gene: TRBJ2-7; CDR3 protein: ASRPSTETYEQY
V gene: TRBV28; CDR3 length: 14; J gene: TRBJ1-2; CDR3 protein: ASSSAWDREGYGYT
V gene: TRBV27; CDR3 length: 10; J gene: TRBJ2-7; CDR3 protein: ASSPPGYEQY
V gene: TRBV7-3; CDR3 length: 11; J gene: TRBJ1-1; CDR3 protein: ASSSGHLTEAF
V gene: TRBV5-1; CDR3 length: 15; J gene: TRBJ2-1; CDR3 protein: ASSAGQGALSYNEQF
V gene: TRBV18; CDR3 length: 14; J gene: TRBJ2-1; CDR3 protein: ASSPQGLAGYNEQF
V gene: TRBV29-1; CDR3 length: 9; J gene: TRBJ2-7; CDR3 protein: SVGQNYEQY
V gene: TRBV2; CDR3 length: 12; J gene: TRBJ2-7; CDR3 protein: ASRRTNPSYEQY
V gene: TRBV10-1; CDR3 length: 12; J gene: TRBJ2-7; CDR3 protein: ASISLAGSYEQY
V gene: TRBV5-1; CDR3 length: 11; J gene: TRBJ1-1; CDR3 protein: ASSPRGDTEAF
V gene: TRBV27; CDR3 length: 12; J gene: TRBJ1-4; CDR3 protein: ASSWDRDSEKLF
V gene: TRBV19; CDR3 length: 14; J gene: TRBJ2-1; CDR3 protein: ASSMGLAGGYNEQF
V gene: TRBV6-5; CDR3 length: 14; J gene: TRBJ1-2; CDR3 protein: ASSYRQGALVYGYT
V gene: TRBV5-1; CDR3 length: 11; J gene: TRBJ2-7; CDR3 protein: ASSKGTGKEQY
V gene: TRBV27; CDR3 length: 13; J gene: TRBJ2-2; CDR3 protein: ASSSGQAFTGELF
V gene: TRBV5-4; CDR3 length: 12; J gene: TRBJ1-1; CDR3 protein: ASSAGQGATEAF
V gene: TRBV5-4; CDR3 length: 13; J gene: TRBJ1-1; CDR3 protein: ASSLMGQGYTEAF
V gene: TRBV28; CDR3 length: 13; J gene: TRBJ2-5; CDR3 protein: ASSLSRLAMETQY
V gene: TRBV3-1/TRBV3-2; CDR3 length: 14; J gene: TRBJ1-4; CDR3 protein: ASSQILGTGSEKLF
V gene: TRBV27; CDR3 length: 13; J gene: TRBJ2-1; CDR3 protein: ASSFSGRAFNEQF